This T cell receptor beta chain was captured by sequencing in a study of response to subunit inactivated influenza vaccine. In TCRdb, the RT-PCR reads were re-called with MiXCR into one record per CDR3 protein. The sample carries fewer than 800,000 distinct CDR3 sequences, more than 15% recorded once. The TCR originated in a man between 45 and 60 years old who received an inactivated influenza vaccine. The starting material was PBMCs from blood, obtained roughly 12 days after vaccination.

The CDR3 nucleotides are TGTGCCAGCAGTAAGGACAGGGTTGAAACCGGGGAGCTGTTTTTT. This translates into CASSKDRVETGELFF. The J gene is TRBJ2-2, the V gene TRBV27, with 8 bases that match TRBD1. Trimming cost V 5 bases and J 5 bases; bases outside gene matches: 7. Germline V lookup: CDR1 MNHEY, CDR2 SMNVEV (reference sequence). This CDR3 is built from 15 residues.